A single sample gave rise to the 22 T cell receptor beta chains below, sequenced in a study of blood T cell repertoires in COVID-19. Sequencing was performed with immunoSEQ multiplex PCR; in TCRdb, only in-frame clones are kept and a portion is missing. The sample has about 320,000 clones; approximately 90% are singletons. Sample: peripheral blood. Receptor source: a woman in her 30s with COVID-19, enrolled during active disease.

V usage is TRBV4-2 and J usage is TRBJ2-1; 7 positions agree with TRBD2. The CDR3 is 17 residues long. CDR1 and CDR2 from the germline V gene are LGHNA and YNFKEQ. Trimming took 3 bases from V and 5 from J; bases not matched to a gene: 13. The DNA for the CDR3 is TGTGCCAGCAGCCATGGGCTGGGGCTAGCGGACCACAATGAGCAGTTCTTC. Translated: CASSHGLGLADHNEQFF.

The chain couples TRBV10-3 to TRBJ2-1, with 14 positions matching TRBD2. The junction had 8 bases not matched to a gene; V was cut back by 11 bases and J by 8 bases. The CDR3 has 14 residues. Per germline, CDR1 ENHRY and CDR2 SYGVKD. CDR3 sequence (DNA): TGTGCCGCCCGGACTAGCGGGGGGCCGGATGAGCAGTTCTTC. This sequence encodes CAARTSGGPDEQFF.

This sequence joins TRBV5-4 and TRBJ1-2; D is perhaps TRBD1 (5 bases). The CDR3 runs 12 residues. Germline assignment: CDR1 SGHNT and CDR2 YYREEE (reference sequence). V gave up 3 bases and J gave up 6 bases, with 9 bases separating them. The CDR3 protein is CASSYRKDGYTF. CDR3 bases: TGTGCCAGCAGCTACAGGAAGGATGGCTACACCTTC.

In its sample, this clone was seen once. The V gene is TRBV2, the J gene TRBJ1-6; D may be TRBD1 (5 bases). CDR1 is SNHLY and CDR2 is FYNNEI in the germline V gene. The V and J ends lost 8 bases and 6 bases respectively, with 11 bases between them. The CDR3 length is 13 residues. The CDR3 DNA reads as TGTGCCAGCGGTGGGGCAGCTAATTCACCCCTCCACTTT. Translation gives CASGGAANSPLHF.

This sequence joins TRBV5-1 and TRBJ2-7, with D hard to call. The CDR3 is made up of 14 amino acids. Germline values: CDR1 SGHRS, CDR2 YFSETQ. Trimming stripped 0 bases from V and 2 bases from J, with 9 bases between. In DNA form, the CDR3 reads TGCGCCAGCAGCTTGGAAGGCGGAGCCTACGAGCAGTACTTC. It specifies CASSLEGGAYEQYF.

V and J are TRBV2 and TRBJ2-2; 7 nucleotides align to TRBD1. The CDR3 consists of 13 residues. V lost 10 bases, J lost 2 bases, and 4 bases stayed unmatched. Germline V gives CDR1 SNHLY, CDR2 FYNNEI. The DNA for the CDR3 is TGTGCCATCGGACAGGAAAACACCGGGGAGCTGTTTTTT. Translation gives CAIGQENTGELFF.

The chain recombines TRBV19 with TRBJ2-1; D is unresolved. CDR1 is LNHDA and CDR2 is SQIVND in the germline V gene (reference sequence). The CDR3 has 11 amino acids. The ends were cut back, 7 bases at V and 6 bases at J, with 7 bases in the middle. The CDR3 DNA follows: TGTGCCAGTATCCTAGGCAATGAGCAGTTCTTC. Protein product: CASILGNEQFF.

The chain employs TRBV5-4 and TRBJ1-5; the D is unclear. The V gene's germline CDR1 is SGHNT and CDR2 YYREEE (reference sequence). The length of the CDR3 is 13 residues. V lost 0 bases and J lost 4, with 5 bases in between. CDR3 nucleotide sequence: TGTGCCAGCAGCTTGGGTCTAAATCAGCCCCAGCATTTT. It specifies CASSLGLNQPQHF.

The chain links TRBV12-5 to TRBJ2-1; TRBD1 matches 10 bases. In germline, CDR1 is LGHNT, CDR2 FRNRAP. Trimming took 4 bases from V and 0 from J; bases not matched to a gene: 0. The CDR3 extends over 15 amino acids. The CDR3 is CASGWDRGSYNEQFF. The CDR3 bases are TGTGCTAGTGGTTGGGACAGGGGCTCCTACAATGAGCAGTTCTTC.

V is TRBV7-3 and J is TRBJ2-1, with 8 bases that match TRBD1. Germline values: CDR1 SGHTA, CDR2 FQGTGA. Unmatched junction bases numbered 12, after V lost 6 bases and J lost 8 bases. The CDR3 is 15 residues long. For the CDR3, the DNA is TGTGCCAGCAGAGTTGCCGGGACAGGTAATTATGAGCAGTTCTTC. Translation: CASRVAGTGNYEQFF.

The J gene is TRBJ1-6, the V gene TRBV14; D is unclear. The CDR3 length is 13 residues. Germline values: CDR1 SGHDN, CDR2 FVKESK. Trimming stripped 2 bases from V and 4 bases from J, with 3 bases between. The CDR3 sequence: CASSQTYNSPLHF. CDR3 bases: TGTGCCAGCAGCCAAACTTATAATTCACCCCTCCACTTT.

This chain uses TRBV6-6 with TRBJ2-7; tentative D call: TRBD2 (6 bases). The CDR3 contains 14 residues. From germline, CDR1 is MNHNY and CDR2 SVGAGI (reference sequence). V lost 7 bases, J lost 5 bases, and 18 bases lay in between. Written as DNA, the CDR3 is TGTGCCAGCACTTCGAGGGTAGGGGAGGACGAGCAGTACGTC. Translated, it gives CASTSRVGEDEQYV.

This clone was counted only a few times. The chain employs TRBV5-1 and TRBJ1-4; D is ambiguous. This CDR3 has 14 residues. V was shortened by 1 base and J by 7 bases, with 11 bases between the two germline ends. Germline CDR1 SGHRS, CDR2 YFSETQ. The CDR3 region has the DNA TGCGCCAGCAGCTTGTGGGAGTCTGGTGAAAAACTGTTTTTT. Amino acid sequence: CASSLWESGEKLFF.

The genes are TRBV18 and TRBJ1-1, with unresolved D. The V gene's germline CDR1 is KGHSH and CDR2 LQKENI. CDR3 size: 17 residues. The germline V and J ends were trimmed by 1 base and 0 bases, with 15 bases remaining between them. CDR3 DNA sequence: TGTGCCAGCTCACCACAGAGGTCGAGGGATGTGAACACTGAAGCTTTCTTT. It is translated as CASSPQRSRDVNTEAFF.

The chain has TRBV24-1 and TRBJ1-2; D perhaps matches TRBD1 (6 bases). CDR1 and CDR2 (germline): KGHDR, SFDVKD. This CDR3 has 15 amino acids. With 4 bases removed from V and 8 bases from J, the gap between germline ends came to 19 bases. The CDR3: CATSDPRGRAGGYTF. The CDR3 DNA follows: TGTGCCACCAGTGACCCCAGGGGAAGGGCCGGCGGCTACACCTTC.

The chain recombines TRBV7-9 with TRBJ2-7, with 8 nucleotides matching TRBD1. This CDR3 comprises 14 residues. J gave up 6 bases and V 3 bases, and 7 bases lay outside the gene matches. Germline V gene lookup returns CDR1 SEHNR and CDR2 FQNEAQ (reference sequence). CDR3 nucleotide sequence: TGTGCCAGCAGCTTCCTGGACAGGGAAGGCGAGCAGTACTTC. The encoded protein is CASSFLDREGEQYF.

This rearrangement joins TRBV7-8 to TRBJ1-3; D perhaps matches TRBD1 (6 bases). V lost 5 bases to trimming and J lost 0 bases, with 14 bases between them. CDR3 length: 16 residues. The germline V gene has CDR1 SGHVS and CDR2 FQNEAQ. As DNA, the CDR3 is TGTGCCAGCAGCCAGGACAGCGCCTTCTCTGGAAACACCATATATTTT. Protein product: CASSQDSAFSGNTIYF.

The V and J genes are TRBV2 and TRBJ1-5; 9 bases map to TRBD1. The CDR3 length is 16 residues. The germline gives CDR1 SNHLY, CDR2 FYNNEI. V lost 6 bases and J lost 1; bases outside the gene matches: 7. CDR3 region: CASRGGGTGSNQPQHF. CDR3 coding DNA: TGTGCCAGCAGGGGGGGCGGGACAGGGAGCAATCAGCCCCAGCATTTT.

The rearrangement uses TRBV5-1 and TRBJ1-6, with D possibly TRBD1 on 6 matching bases. The germline gives CDR1 SGHRS, CDR2 YFSETQ. This CDR3 region has 14 residues. Trimming took off 5 bases at V and 8 bases at J, with 14 bases between the two ends. For the CDR3, the DNA is TGCGCCAGCAGGTTTACAGGGAGTCATTCACCCCTCCACTTT. Translated: CASRFTGSHSPLHF.

This sequence joins TRBV5-5 and TRBJ2-1; tentatively, D is TRBD2 (5 bases). The V gene lost 3 bases and the J gene lost 5 bases, with 12 bases spanning the gap. The CDR3 totals 14 residues. The germline gives CDR1 SGHKS, CDR2 YYEKEE (reference sequence). CDR3 bases: TGTGCCAGCAGCTCGCTCGAGGGCCACAATGAGCAGTTCTTC. This translates into CASSSLEGHNEQFF. The entire variable domain, with the rest obtained from reference TRBV5-5 and TRBJ2-1, is as follows: DAGVTQSPTHLIKTRGQQVTLRCSPISGHKSVSWYQQVLGQGPQFIFQYYEKEERGRGNFPDRFSARQFPNYSSELNVNALLLGDSALYLCASSSLEGHNEQFFGPGTRLTVL.

The chain uses TRBV9 and TRBJ2-7; 11 nucleotides line up with TRBD2. The CDR3 is 13 residues long. Trimming took 0 bases from V and 7 from J; bases not matched to a gene: 0. Germline CDR1 and CDR2: SGDLS and YYNGEE. The CDR3 spells CASSVGLAGEQYF. Here the CDR3 DNA reads TGTGCCAGCAGCGTAGGACTAGCGGGGGAGCAGTACTTC.

The chain has TRBV6-5 and TRBJ1-6; D is uncertain. Per the germline V gene, CDR1 is MNHEY and CDR2 is SVGAGI. CDR3 size: 16 residues. The V end lost 4 bases, the J end lost 0 bases, and 10 bases lay between the germline ends. In DNA, the CDR3 is TGTGCCAGCAGTTCGTTACAGAGCTCCTATAATTCACCCCTCCACTTT. Protein product: CASSSLQSSYNSPLHF.